The clone carrying this T cell receptor (beta chain) has only one observation. This specimen belongs to a study of blood T cell repertoires in COVID-19. Study overall: Sources were T cells, B-cell-depleted T cells, or PBMCs; the material itself was cDNA or gDNA.

Sequencing used immunoSEQ multiplex PCR; TCRdb keeps in-frame clones, though not all of them. The sample lists 120,000 to 150,000 clones, around 86% occurring once. J lost 9 bases, V lost 4 bases, and 8 bases had no gene match. CDR1 and CDR2 (germline): LGHDT, YNNKEL (reference sequence). This CDR3 comprises 13 residues. The TCR was taken from a woman of 80 years or more with acute or convalescent COVID-19. The specimen sequenced was peripheral blood. The chain recombines TRBV3-1 (or the pseudogene TRBV3-2) with TRBJ1-2; 7 bases are a match to TRBD1. CDR3 amino acids: CASSPGTVGSYTF. The DNA for the CDR3 is TGTGCCAGCAGCCCGGGGACAGTTGGGAGCTACACCTTC.